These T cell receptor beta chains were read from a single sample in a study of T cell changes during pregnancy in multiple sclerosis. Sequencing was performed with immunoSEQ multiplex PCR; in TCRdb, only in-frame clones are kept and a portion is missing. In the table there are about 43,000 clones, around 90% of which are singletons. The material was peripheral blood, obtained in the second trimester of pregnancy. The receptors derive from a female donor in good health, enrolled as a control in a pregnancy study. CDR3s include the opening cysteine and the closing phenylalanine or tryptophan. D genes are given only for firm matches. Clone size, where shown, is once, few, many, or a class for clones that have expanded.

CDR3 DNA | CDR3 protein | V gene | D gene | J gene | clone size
TGTGCCAGCAGCCGCGCGGTCTATGGCTACACCTTC | CASSRAVYGYTF | TRBV7-9 | NA | TRBJ1-2 | NA
TGTGCCATCAGTTTTGACAGAAACAATGAGCAGTTCTTC | CAISFDRNNEQFF | TRBV10-3 | NA | TRBJ2-1 | NA
TGTGCCAGCAGGGCAGGGACAGGGTTAGGAAACACCATATATTTT | CASRAGTGLGNTIYF | TRBV6-1 | TRBD1 | TRBJ1-3 | NA
TGTGCCACCAGCAGTAAGCGGGAGAAAGAGACCCAGTACTTC | CATSSKREKETQYF | TRBV15 | TRBD2 | TRBJ2-5 | NA
TGTGCCAGCAGCTTGACAGGGAAACACAATCAGCCCCAGCATTTT | CASSLTGKHNQPQHF | TRBV11-3 | TRBD1 | TRBJ1-5 | NA
TGTGCCAGCAGCTCATTAGCGGGGGGGAGAAATGAGCAGTTCTTC | CASSSLAGGRNEQFF | TRBV7-9 | TRBD2 | TRBJ2-1 | NA
TGTGCCTGGAGTGGATTCACGAGGCACGAGCAGTACTTC | CAWSGFTRHEQYF | TRBV30 | NA | TRBJ2-7 | NA
TGTGCCAGCAGCTCGGGTTTACAGGGGCGCCTTGGGGGTGGCTACACCTTC | CASSSGLQGRLGGGYTF | TRBV7-2 | TRBD1 | TRBJ1-2 | NA
TGTGCCAGCAGCTTGCCCCGGACAGGTCCCTACGAGCAGTACTTC | CASSLPRTGPYEQYF | TRBV5-6 | TRBD1 | TRBJ2-7 | once
TGTGCCAGCAGTTTCGGGGGAGGGCAGCCCCAGCATTTT | CASSFGGGQPQHF | TRBV27 | NA | TRBJ1-5 | NA
TGTGCCAGCTCACCGGAAACAGTAGTCCCTAACTATGGCTACACCTTC | CASSPETVVPNYGYTF | TRBV18 | NA | TRBJ1-2 | NA
TGTGCCATCAGTGAGGCCGGGGTAGCGGGGGGCAATGAGCAGTTCTTC | CAISEAGVAGGNEQFF | TRBV10-3 | TRBD2 | TRBJ2-1 | NA
TGTGCCAGCAGCGTAGGCCCCCGTTCGAGTACGAACACTGAAGCTTTCTTT | CASSVGPRSSTNTEAFF | TRBV9 | NA | TRBJ1-1 | NA